A selection of T cell receptor beta chains follows, all from one sample in a study of cytomegalovirus exposure and HLA in healthy donors. Repertoires were generated with immunoSEQ multiplex PCR, while TCRdb's copy carries only in-frame clones and drops some. The sample shows roughly 130,000 clones, around 85% of them seen only once. The source material was PBMCs. The receptor source for this set is a man aged 18 to 35 in good health and CMV-seronegative. Each CDR3 is given with its conserved first and last residue. A D gene is named only where the DNA matches it firmly. Size is stated for part of the rows, as once, few or many counts, or as a class when the clone is expanded.

>NA|TRBV13|NA|TRBJ1-6|15
CASSVQGFDNSPLHF
TGTGCCAGCAGCGTACAGGGATTTGACAATTCACCCCTCCACTTT
>NA|TRBV6-6|NA|TRBJ2-1|14
CASSYARTIDEQFF
TGTGCCAGCAGTTACGCTCGAACGATAGATGAGCAGTTCTTC
>NA|TRBV27|TRBD2|TRBJ2-1|16
CASRGAGDNSYNEQFF
TGTGCCAGCAGGGGAGCGGGAGACAACTCCTACAATGAGCAGTTCTTC
>NA|TRBV29-1|NA|TRBJ1-5|13
CSVSRDSNQPQHF
TGCAGCGTGAGCAGGGATAGCAATCAGCCCCAGCATTTT
>NA|TRBV9|NA|TRBJ1-1|13
CASSTGTNTEAFF
TGTGCCAGCAGCACCGGGACTAACACTGAAGCTTTCTTT
>NA|TRBV2|TRBD2|TRBJ2-1|13
CASTGTSGREQFF
TGTGCCAGCACCGGGACTAGCGGGAGGGAGCAGTTCTTC
>NA|TRBV2|TRBD2|TRBJ2-5|15
CASSYLSGEQETQYF
TGTGCCAGCAGCTACCTTAGCGGGGAACAAGAGACCCAGTACTTC
>once|TRBV27|NA|TRBJ2-5|14
CASSPLGAQETQYF
TGTGCCAGCAGTCCTCTGGGCGCCCAAGAGACCCAGTACTTC
>NA|TRBV27|TRBD1|TRBJ1-1|14
CASRRTGGITEAFF
TGTGCCAGCAGGCGGACAGGGGGCATCACTGAAGCTTTCTTT
>NA|TRBV11-2|TRBD1|TRBJ2-7|15
CASSALRDRVYEQYF
TGTGCCAGCAGCGCTCTCCGGGACAGGGTATACGAGCAGTACTTC
>once|TRBV18|TRBD1|TRBJ2-6|16
CASSPQGAAGANVLTF
TGTGCCAGCTCACCACAGGGGGCGGCTGGGGCCAACGTCCTGACTTTC
>NA|TRBV7-9|TRBD2|TRBJ2-2|15
CASSSPGEGSGELFF
TGTGCCAGCAGCTCGCCCGGGGAGGGGTCCGGGGAGCTGTTTTTT
>once|TRBV27|TRBD1|TRBJ1-5|14
CASSHRGVNQPQHF
TGTGCCAGCAGCCACAGGGGTGTAAATCAGCCCCAGCATTTT
>NA|TRBV7-6|TRBD2|TRBJ2-7|14
CASSLWEGTYEQYF
TGTGCCAGCAGCTTATGGGAGGGGACTTACGAGCAGTACTTC
>NA|TRBV30|TRBD1|TRBJ1-1|13
CAWSPDRGTEAFF
TGTGCCTGGAGTCCGGACAGGGGGACTGAAGCTTTCTTT
>NA|TRBV5-5|NA|TRBJ2-1|16
CASSLALRLSYNEQFF
TGTGCCAGCAGCTTGGCCTTGCGCCTCTCCTACAATGAGCAGTTCTTC